The next 21 T cell receptor beta chains were all read from a single sample in a study of human T cells and chemical hapten exposure. The sample's time point: pre-sensitization, week 0. The treatment: therapeutic diphenylcyclopropenone sensitization with weekly scalp DPC. TCRdb independently ran MiXCR on the RACE reads; one entry per CDR3 protein. The sample lists a few hundred thousand distinct CDR3 sequences, around 5.5% occurring once. The sample here was whole blood, taken in connection with sensitization to the hapten diphenylcyclopropenone (DPC). The receptor set was obtained from a woman aged 18-35 years with alopecia areata. Some clones in this sample may be carry-over from other donors' samples.

The V and J genes are TRBV28 and TRBJ2-5, with TRBD2 identical over 8 bases. The ends lost 5 bases at V and 2 bases at J; junction bases unmatched: 10. The CDR3 contains 16 residues. Per germline, CDR1 MDHEN and CDR2 SYDVKM. CDR3: CASSHSGPGGQETQYF. The CDR3 DNA reads TGTGCCAGCAGTCACTCGGGTCCGGGGGGGCAAGAGACCCAGTACTTC.

This clonotype was counted many times. The gene calls are TRBV29-1 and TRBJ1-2, with D perhaps matching TRBD1 (6 bases). The CDR3 spans 14 residues. V shed 7 bases and J shed 2 bases, with 17 bases lying between them. Per germline, CDR1 SQVTM and CDR2 ANQGSEA. The CDR3 DNA is TGCAGCGCACAAAGTACAGGGACCAACTATGGCTACACCTTC. Residues: CSAQSTGTNYGYTF.

This clonotype was counted between two and nine times. The chain employs TRBV9 and TRBJ2-7; D is unclear. The CDR3 has 14 amino acids. Between the trimmed V and J ends, which lost 0 bases and 0 bases, there was a span of 7 bases. Germline values: CDR1 SGDLS, CDR2 YYNGEE. CDR3 protein: CASSVAQASYEQYF. The CDR3 coding sequence is TGTGCCAGCAGCGTAGCTCAGGCCTCCTACGAGCAGTACTTC.

This clonotype was picked up many times. This sequence joins TRBV7-2 and TRBJ2-7, with D uncertain. CDR1 is SGHTA and CDR2 is FQGNSA in the germline V gene. Trimming stripped 1 base from V and 0 bases from J, with 7 bases between. This CDR3 region has 14 residues. DNA of the CDR3: TGTGCCAGCAGCTTAGTTCACCTCTCCTACGAGCAGTACTTC. Translated, it gives CASSLVHLSYEQYF.

As DNA, the CDR3 is TGTGCCAGCGGGGGGGGCCCCACAGATACGCAGTATTTT. It codes for CASGGGPTDTQYF. The J gene is TRBJ2-3, the V gene TRBV7-2, with D maybe TRBD2 (7 bases). The germline V gene has CDR1 SGHTA and CDR2 FQGNSA. With 8 bases removed from V and 2 bases from J, the gap between germline ends came to 11 bases. The CDR3 is 13 residues long.

This clonotype was observed many times. The J gene is TRBJ1-1, the V gene TRBV10-3, with TRBD1 matching 10 bases. The CDR3 runs to 15 residues. V gave up 6 bases and J gave up 7 bases; unmatched junction bases: 11. Germline V gene lookup returns CDR1 ENHRY and CDR2 SYGVKD. The CDR3, as DNA: TGTGCCATCAGGCCGGGACAGGGGTATTTGGGTGAAGCTTTCTTT. This gives the protein CAIRPGQGYLGEAFF.

Here the CDR3 reads CASSPPDGAAAHEQYF. CDR3 bases: TGTGCCAGCTCACCCCCCGACGGGGCAGCAGCCCACGAGCAGTACTTC. The chain combines TRBV18 with TRBJ2-7, with D perhaps being TRBD1 or TRBD2 (5 bases each). Germline V gives CDR1 KGHSH, CDR2 LQKENI. V lost 3 bases and J lost 5, with 20 bases in between. This CDR3 has 16 residues.

This clonotype was seen many times. The J gene is TRBJ2-3, the V gene TRBV5-1; tentative D call: TRBD2 (5 bases). The CDR3 consists of 15 residues. V gave up 4 bases and J gave up 4 bases, with 16 bases separating them. Per germline, CDR1 SGHRS and CDR2 YFSETQ. Here the CDR3 DNA reads TGCGCCAGCAGCGCCGACCTTGCGAGGGCAGATACGCAGTATTTT. It codes for CASSADLARADTQYF. The whole variable domain, filled in from reference TRBV5-1 and TRBJ2-3, reads KAGVTQTPRYLIKTRGQQVTLSCSPISGHRSVSWYQQTPGQGLQFLFEYFSETQRNKGNFPGRFSGRQFSNSRSEMNVSTLELGDSALYLCASSADLARADTQYFGPGTRLTVL.

This clonotype appeared a few times. The gene calls are TRBV4-3 and TRBJ2-1; TRBD1 aligns across 7 bases. The ends lost 3 bases at V and 5 bases at J; junction bases unmatched: 10. The CDR3 covers 16 residues. Germline CDR1 and CDR2: LGHNA and YSLEER. CDR3 residues: CASSQGIDRANNEQFF. The CDR3 nucleotides read TGCGCCAGCAGCCAGGGCATTGACAGGGCCAACAATGAGCAGTTCTTC.

The CDR3 DNA follows: TGTGCCAGCAGTCCAACGGGACAGGGAAGTTCACCCCTCCACTTT. Its translation: CASSPTGQGSSPLHF. The rearrangement joins TRBV6-5 to TRBJ1-6, with 9 nucleotides matching TRBD1. The germline gives CDR1 MNHEY, CDR2 SVGAGI. The CDR3 spans 15 residues. The V segment lost 5 bases and the J segment 9 bases; nucleotides outside the gene matches: 8.

This clonotype was observed a handful of times. The rearrangement joins TRBV6-5 to TRBJ2-3; the D gene is possibly TRBD1 (6 bases). The CDR3 runs to 16 residues. V lost 4 bases and J 1 base, leaving 15 bases between the germline ends. CDR1 is MNHEY and CDR2 is SVGAGI in the germline V gene. Here the CDR3 DNA reads TGTGCCAGCAGTTCCCGAGGGGGTGGGGGCACAGATACGCAGTATTTT. Protein product: CASSSRGGGGTDTQYF.

This clonotype was picked up a small number of times. The chain links TRBV12-3 or TRBV12-4 to TRBJ1-1; 7 nucleotides match TRBD1. The CDR3 covers 15 residues. Germline trimming cut 5 bases from V and 3 bases from J; bases unmatched to any gene: 9. CDR3 residues: CASSPRGQWDTEAFF. The DNA for the CDR3 is TGTGCCAGCAGTCCCCGGGGACAGTGGGACACTGAAGCTTTCTTT.

This clonotype was seen ten or more times. This chain connects TRBV5-1 to TRBJ2-3; the D call may be TRBD1 or TRBD2 (5 bases each). The CDR3 has 17 residues. Germline CDR1 and CDR2: SGHRS and YFSETQ. V shed 0 bases and J shed 5 bases, with 19 bases lying between them. CDR3 coding DNA: TGCGCCAGCAGCTTGGCGGCGTTGAGGGGCCGCGAAGATACGCAGTATTTT. Translating it yields CASSLAALRGREDTQYF.

The sample holds a few counts of this clonotype. The chain links TRBV4-1 to TRBJ2-7; D is ambiguous. The CDR3 length is 17 residues. CDR1 is MGHRA and CDR2 is YSYEKL in the germline V gene. V was trimmed by 6 bases and J by 2 bases, leaving 23 bases between them. The CDR3 bases are TGCGCCAGCAGTGTGGGTAGAGATATACTACATACCTACGAGCAGTACTTC. Protein: CASSVGRDILHTYEQYF.

The V gene is TRBV2, the J gene TRBJ1-5, with no clear D. This CDR3 has 12 amino acids. V was pared by 4 bases and J by 6 bases, with 7 bases between. CDR1 is SNHLY, CDR2 FYNNEI, per germline. In DNA, the CDR3 is TGTGCCAGCAGTGTGGAAGGTCAGCCCCAGCATTTT. This translates into CASSVEGQPQHF. The whole variable domain, remainder taken from reference TRBV2 and TRBJ1-5, is EPEVTQTPSHQVTQMGQEVILRCVPISNHLYFYWYRQILGQKVEFLVSFYNNEISEKSEIFDDQFSVERPDGSNFTLKIRSTKLEDSAMYFCASSVEGQPQHFGDGTRLSIL.

The V and J genes are TRBV6-2 or TRBV6-3 and TRBJ2-7; the D is unclear. Between the trimmed V and J ends, which lost 3 bases and 5 bases, there was a span of 14 bases. Germline V CDR1 and CDR2: MNHEY, SVGEGT. The CDR3 totals 14 residues. CDR3 sequence: CASSYGPRSHEQYF. CDR3 DNA sequence: TGTGCCAGCAGTTATGGACCAAGGTCCCACGAGCAGTACTTC.

This clonotype was counted between two and nine times. The CDR3 nucleotides are TGTGCCAGCTCCCTTTCAGGGGGATTGTACACTGAAGCTTTCTTT. Translated, it gives CASSLSGGLYTEAFF. The chain employs TRBV6-1 and TRBJ1-1; 7 nucleotides align to TRBD1. V lost 8 bases, J lost 3 bases, and 12 bases stayed unmatched. The length of the CDR3 is 15 residues. Germline-derived CDR1 and CDR2 are MNHNS and SASEGT.

This clonotype was seen a handful of times. In nucleotides, the CDR3 is TGCGCCAGCAGCCAAGGGGCTGCAATAGGGTCCAAAAACATTCAGTACTTC. Translated, it gives CASSQGAAIGSKNIQYF. The genes are TRBV4-1 and TRBJ2-4; no clear D. The V gene lost 1 base and the J gene lost 2 bases, with 15 bases spanning the gap. CDR1 and CDR2 (germline): MGHRA, YSYEKL. The CDR3 covers 17 residues.

This clonotype was observed a few times. The chain combines TRBV27 with TRBJ2-1; 7 nucleotides agree with TRBD1. The CDR3 extends over 14 amino acids. Per germline, CDR1 MNHEY and CDR2 SMNVEV (reference sequence). V trimming: 5 bases; J trimming: 12 bases; junction bases outside the gene matches: 13. The CDR3 nucleotides read TGTGCCAGCAGTATATACTCTCAGGGGGTCTGGCAGTTCTTC. It specifies CASSIYSQGVWQFF.

The chain carries TRBV28 and TRBJ2-7, with 8 bases matching TRBD2. V gave up 5 bases and J gave up 6 bases; unmatched junction bases: 12. CDR1 and CDR2 (germline): MDHEN, SYDVKM. The CDR3 has 15 amino acids. The CDR3 coding sequence is TGTGCCAGCAGTCCCGTCGTGGCGGGGGGCCTCGAGCAGTACTTC. It yields the protein CASSPVVAGGLEQYF.

The sample holds a few counts of this clonotype. The CDR3 nucleotides read TGCGCCAGCATCACCGAAGACCCGTACGGGTTAAGCCGCCCCTACGAGCAGTACTTC. This sequence encodes CASITEDPYGLSRPYEQYF. The V gene is TRBV23-1, the J gene TRBJ2-7; D gene unclear. TRBV23-1 is identified as an open reading frame with a role that is uncertain. Trimming took 7 bases from V and 2 from J, leaving 30 bases between them. The CDR3 is 19 residues long.